Below, 3 T cell receptor beta chains from the same sample are listed, as sequenced in a study of chemoradiotherapy in HPV16-positive cancers. The repertoire was sequenced with immunoSEQ multiplex PCR; TCRdb's copy has only in-frame clones and lacks some. The data show roughly 21,000 clones, with over 75% seen just once and more than 2% held by the top ten. The material was blood, obtained from a patient who underwent chemoradiotherapy. The receptors here all came from a human donor with HPV-associated anogenital cancer.

The chain couples TRBV10-2 to TRBJ2-2, with 9 bases identical to TRBD1. Germline V gene data show CDR1 as WSHSY and CDR2 as SAAADI. This CDR3 has 13 amino acids. Trimming removed 6 bases from V and 7 bases from J; junction bases left unmatched: 3. For the CDR3, the DNA is TGCGCCAGCAGCGGGACAGGGATCGGGGAGCTGTTTTTT. Translation: CASSGTGIGELFF.

This chain links TRBV2 with TRBJ2-2; D remains unclear. Germline V gene sequence: CDR1 SNHLY, CDR2 FYNNEI. The CDR3 contains 13 residues. Trimming took 4 bases from V and 1 from J, leaving 4 bases between them. The CDR3 region has the DNA TGTGCCAGCAGTGCCGTGAACACCGGGGAGCTGTTTTTT. Amino acids: CASSAVNTGELFF.

For this clone: Because the CDR3's place on the DNA is in doubt, the DNA is left out and the CDR3 is given as listed by TCRdb. The V call is TRBV19, the J call TRBJ2-1. The CDR3 extends over 16 residues, inclusive of both ends. Germline lookup yields CDR1 LNHDA and CDR2 SQIVND (reference sequence). The CDR3 sequence is CASTSALFSSYNEQFF.